This T cell receptor (beta chain) was sequenced for a study of T cell responses to AZD1222 COVID-19 vaccine. Findings of the study overall: Seropositive status at baseline applied to only 6 or 7 AZD1222 recipients. Increased Spike-specific TCR breadth and depth were observed after two AZD1222 doses. Clonal diversity may have been underestimated in mostly white British donors.

Method: immunoSEQ multiplex PCR; TCRdb's copy keeps in-frame clones and lacks some. The sample consists of about 140,000 clones, around 90% of them appearing once. The length of the CDR3 is 17 residues. Looked up from germline, CDR1 is SSHAT and CDR2 is FNYEAQ (reference sequence). This clone was seen a single time. Its antigen is unidentified. At one end, the junction sequence differs from germline, possibly due to a read error. The chain carries TRBV7-7 and TRBJ2-5; TRBD2 matches at 13 bases. The clonotype was recovered from an adult who received the AZD1222 COVID-19 vaccine. The material sequenced was peripheral blood, taken 28 days after the second AZD1222 dose. CDR3 sequence (DNA): TGTGCTAGCAGCTTAGGGAGGGGACTAGCGGGAAAAGAGACCCAGTACTTC. The encoded protein is CASSLGRGLAGKETQYF.